This is a list of T cell receptor beta chains from one sample in a study of CD8 T cells in Susac syndrome. TCRdb re-called the immunoSEQ multiplex PCR reads through MiXCR, storing one row per CDR3 protein. The sample includes more than 110,000 distinct CDR3 sequences, 95% seen only once; the top ten take about 0.14%. Sample: CD4+ T cells from PBMCs. These receptors were obtained from a human donor with Susac syndrome. Both conserved end residues are part of each CDR3. Each record gives: D gene, J gene, V gene, clone size, CDR3 length, CDR3 protein, CDR3 DNA. A D gene is named only where the DNA matches it firmly. Part of the rows lack a size; the others show once, few, many or a class for expanded clones.

>TRBD1|TRBJ2-6|TRBV23-1|NA|19
CASSQDRDRGCSGANVLTF
TGCGCCAGCAGTCAAGACCGGGACAGGGGTTGTTCTGGGGCCAACGTCCTGACTTTC
>NA|TRBJ1-2|TRBV5-4|NA|13
CASSLAGADSYTF
TGTGCCAGCAGCTTGGCTGGGGCGGACTCCTACACCTTC
>NA|TRBJ2-7|TRBV29-1|NA|14
CSAAATVGSYEQYF
TGCAGCGCTGCCGCTACGGTAGGGTCCTACGAGCAGTACTTC
>NA|TRBJ2-1|TRBV12-3/TRBV12-4|NA|13
CASSRTVYNEQFF
TGTGCCAGCAGCAGGACAGTCTACAATGAGCAGTTCTTC
>NA|TRBJ2-2|TRBV30|NA|12
CAKSGNTGELFF
TGTGCCAAATCCGGGAACACCGGGGAGCTGTTTTTT
>NA|TRBJ1-6|TRBV6-2/TRBV6-3|NA|11
CASSYAGPLHF
TGTGCCAGCAGTTACGCAGGCCCTCTCCACTTT
>NA|TRBJ1-1|TRBV20-1|NA|13
CSARVGTRPEAFF
TGCAGTGCTAGGGTCGGAACCCGCCCTGAAGCTTTCTTT
>TRBD2|TRBJ2-3|TRBV19|NA|14
CASSGGLAQDTQYF
TGTGCCAGTAGTGGGGGACTAGCGCAAGATACGCAGTATTTT
>NA|TRBJ1-5|TRBV12-3/TRBV12-4|NA|13
CASRSSGNQPQHF
TGTGCCAGCAGATCCTCGGGTAATCAGCCCCAGCATTTT
>NA|TRBJ2-7|TRBV19|once|13
CASSIGTSYEQYF
TGTGCCAGTAGTATTGGGACCTCCTACGAGCAGTACTTC
>TRBD2|TRBJ2-1|TRBV20-1|NA|15
CSATAGSGGYNEQFF
TGCAGTGCCACCGCGGGTAGCGGGGGCTACAATGAGCAGTTCTTC
>NA|TRBJ2-3|TRBV29-1|NA|13
CSGKGGSTDTQYF
TGCAGCGGAAAAGGGGGGAGCACAGATACGCAGTATTTT
>TRBD1|TRBJ2-3|TRBV27|NA|14
CASSRYRGEGAQYF
TGTGCCAGCAGTAGGTACAGGGGAGAGGGTGCGCAGTATTTT
>TRBD2|TRBJ2-1|TRBV20-1|NA|14
CSATRSGKYNEQFF
TGCAGTGCTACTCGGAGCGGGAAGTACAATGAGCAGTTCTTC
>TRBD1|TRBJ2-3|TRBV30|once|12
CAWSVQGGPRYF
TGTGCCTGGAGTGTACAAGGGGGCCCACGGTATTTT
>TRBD1|TRBJ1-5|TRBV6-4|once|13
CASSEDRGQPQHF
TGTGCCAGCAGTGAAGACAGGGGACAGCCCCAGCATTTT
>NA|TRBJ2-1|TRBV6-1|NA|13
CASIESSYNEQFF
TGTGCCAGCATCGAGAGCTCCTACAATGAGCAGTTCTTC
>NA|TRBJ1-5|TRBV29-1|NA|17
CSALPTHSCLSNQPQHF
TGCAGCGCCCTTCCGACCCACAGCTGTTTAAGCAATCAGCCCCAGCATTTT
>NA|TRBJ2-1|TRBV28|NA|15
CASRAQGSFYNEQFF
TGTGCCAGCAGGGCCCAGGGCTCGTTCTACAATGAGCAGTTCTTC
>NA|TRBJ1-2|TRBV20-1|NA|13
CSARAEAGYGYTF
TGCAGTGCTAGAGCGGAGGCGGGCTATGGCTACACCTTC
>TRBD2|TRBJ2-5|TRBV2|NA|17
CASSPPGLAFFQETQYF
TGTGCCAGCAGTCCACCGGGACTAGCGTTCTTTCAAGAGACCCAGTACTTC
>NA|TRBJ2-5|TRBV25-1|NA|15
CASSDLSDRKETQYF
TGTGCCAGCAGTGATTTGAGCGACAGAAAAGAGACCCAGTACTTC
>TRBD1|TRBJ2-7|TRBV15|once|17
CATSSDRGIPRAYEQYF
TGTGCCACCAGCAGCGACAGGGGAATCCCAAGGGCCTACGAGCAGTACTTC
>TRBD2|TRBJ2-3|TRBV7-2|once|15
CASSFDGTSGYTQYF
TGTGCCAGCAGCTTCGACGGGACTAGCGGGTATACGCAGTATTTT
>NA|TRBJ2-3|TRBV5-1|NA|14
CASSPGQSTDTQYF
TGCGCCAGCAGCCCGGGACAAAGCACAGATACGCAGTATTTT
>NA|TRBJ2-4|TRBV24-1|once|15
CATSDDREVGDIQYF
TGTGCCACCAGTGACGACAGGGAGGTGGGGGACATTCAGTACTTC
>NA|TRBJ2-2|TRBV7-6|NA|13
CASSLNRAGELFF
TGTGCCAGCAGCTTAAACAGGGCCGGGGAGCTGTTTTTT
>TRBD1|TRBJ2-1|TRBV18|NA|16
CASSPTGIRTYNEQFF
TGTGCCAGCTCACCGACAGGGATACGAACCTACAATGAGCAGTTCTTC
>TRBD2|TRBJ2-7|TRBV4-1|once|14
CASSGLAGGREQYF
TGCGCCAGCAGCGGACTAGCGGGAGGGCGCGAGCAGTACTTC
>TRBD1|TRBJ2-2|TRBV3-1|NA|17
CASSPSIGTGNTGELFF
TGTGCCAGCAGCCCTTCTATCGGGACAGGGAACACCGGGGAGCTGTTTTTT
>NA|TRBJ2-7|TRBV5-1|NA|15
CASRFDLTGFYEQYF
TGCGCCAGCAGATTCGACCTTACTGGCTTCTACGAGCAGTACTTC
>NA|TRBJ1-2|TRBV7-9|NA|13
CASSLSIDYGYTF
TGTGCCAGCAGCTTAAGCATCGACTATGGCTACACCTTC
>NA|TRBJ2-3|TRBV20-1|NA|15
CRARDARGVTDTQYF
TGCAGGGCTAGAGATGCGCGCGGGGTTACAGATACGCAGTATTTT
>TRBD2|TRBJ2-1|TRBV6-5|NA|16
CASSYSSGNSYNEQFF
TGTGCCAGCAGTTACTCAAGCGGGAACTCCTACAATGAGCAGTTCTTC
>NA|TRBJ2-3|TRBV6-6|NA|15
CASSYARGSTDTQYF
TGTGCCAGCAGTTACGCTCGAGGGAGCACAGATACGCAGTATTTT
>TRBD1|TRBJ2-2|TRBV20-1|NA|14
CSATGTGGTGELFF
TGCAGTGCTACCGGGACAGGAGGGACGGGGGAGCTGTTTTTT
>NA|TRBJ2-5|TRBV14|NA|12
CASRAGAETQYF
TGTGCCAGCAGAGCGGGTGCAGAGACCCAGTACTTC
>TRBD1|TRBJ1-1|TRBV12-3/TRBV12-4|NA|15
CASTLEGAMNTEAFF
TGTGCCAGCACCCTCGAGGGGGCGATGAACACTGAAGCTTTCTTT
>NA|TRBJ2-1|TRBV7-2|NA|13
CASSLGVAASQFF
TGTGCCAGCAGTCTAGGTGTGGCGGCCTCTCAGTTCTTC
>NA|TRBJ1-2|TRBV28|NA|14
CASYSRSNNYGYTF
TGTGCCAGTTACTCAAGGTCGAATAACTATGGCTACACCTTC
>NA|TRBJ1-2|TRBV5-1|NA|14
CASSLDPGSPGYTF
TGCGCCAGCAGCTTGGACCCCGGTTCGCCCGGCTACACCTTC
>NA|TRBJ2-1|TRBV25-1|NA|15
CASSLNGLTYNEQFF
TGTGCCAGCAGTCTAAATGGACTTACATACAATGAGCAGTTCTTC
>NA|TRBJ1-1|TRBV5-1|NA|15
CASSPGGYLYTEAFF
TGCGCCAGCAGCCCCGGAGGGTATCTCTACACTGAAGCTTTCTTT
>TRBD2|TRBJ2-3|TRBV18|NA|17
CASSPPVAGGLKDTQYF
TGTGCCAGCTCACCACCGGTAGCGGGGGGATTAAAGGATACGCAGTATTTT
>TRBD1|TRBJ1-2|TRBV3-1|NA|15
CASSRRDRDNYGYTF
TGTGCCAGCAGCCGCCGGGACAGGGACAACTATGGCTACACCTTC
>NA|TRBJ2-6|TRBV9|NA|14
CASGRGTGANVLTF
TGTGCCAGCGGACGGGGTACTGGGGCCAACGTCCTGACTTTC
>NA|TRBJ2-7|TRBV7-7|NA|15
CASSADPRGFDEQYF
TGTGCTAGCAGCGCCGACCCACGGGGTTTCGACGAGCAGTACTTC
>NA|TRBJ2-5|TRBV15|NA|12
CATSRPKETQYF
TGTGCCACCAGCAGACCCAAAGAGACCCAGTACTTC
>NA|TRBJ1-1|TRBV20-1|once|16
CSASRRGGRLNTEAFF
TGCAGTGCGTCTCGGCGGGGGGGCCGCTTAAACACTGAAGCTTTCTTT
>NA|TRBJ2-7|TRBV30|once|13
CAWNGGRSYEQYF
TGTGCCTGGAACGGGGGCCGCTCCTACGAGCAGTACTTC
>NA|TRBJ2-5|TRBV30|NA|15
CAWSVARGGKETQYF
TGTGCCTGGAGTGTGGCCCGAGGGGGGAAAGAGACCCAGTACTTC
>NA|TRBJ1-2|TRBV6-6|NA|15
CASSDTGIANYGYTF
TGTGCCAGCAGTGACACAGGAATTGCTAACTATGGCTACACCTTC
>NA|TRBJ2-7|TRBV7-2|NA|14
CASSSDRGGLKQYF
TGTGCCAGCAGCTCCGACAGAGGAGGACTGAAGCAGTACTTC